A selection of T cell receptor beta chains follows, all from one sample in a study of T cells after yellow fever vaccination. TCRdb processed the 5' RACE reads anew with MiXCR; each CDR3 protein has one entry. The sample lists 300,000 to 400,000 distinct CDR3 sequences, around 13% seen once, with 2.5% to 4% in the top ten. The material sequenced was CD4+ T cells sorted from PBMCs, taken 15 days after the yellow fever booster vaccination. All receptors come from a man aged 18 to 29 who received the YFV17D yellow fever vaccine. Both conserved end residues are part of each CDR3. Fields, in order: clone size, D gene, V gene, J gene, CDR3 protein, CDR3 DNA. The D gene is left open where the match is weak. Expanded clones are given a class, and other clones once, few, many or no size at all.

>NA|NA|TRBV19|TRBJ2-2
CATNGGYAGELFF
TGTGCCACAAACGGGGGATACGCCGGGGAGCTGTTTTTT
>many|TRBD1|TRBV6-5|TRBJ2-3
CASSFPTGGYVTQYF
TGTGCCAGCAGTTTTCCGACAGGGGGCTACGTTACGCAGTATTTT
>NA|NA|TRBV7-2|TRBJ1-2
CASSLEGIANYGYTF
TGTGCCAGCAGCTTAGAGGGCATAGCTAACTATGGCTACACCTTC
>few|NA|TRBV7-2|TRBJ2-1
CASSQVGGAWNEQFF
TGTGCCAGCAGCCAGGTTGGGGGGGCCTGGAATGAGCAGTTCTTC
>many|TRBD2|TRBV20-1|TRBJ2-1
CSASTSGPYNEQFF
TGCAGTGCCTCTACTAGCGGGCCCTACAATGAGCAGTTCTTC
>few|TRBD2|TRBV20-1|TRBJ2-1
CSARTSGSYNEQFF
TGCAGTGCCCGAACTAGCGGGAGCTACAATGAGCAGTTCTTC
>NA|NA|TRBV20-1|TRBJ2-1
CSPSKPLRTVNEQFF
TGCAGCCCTAGCAAACCCCTTAGGACCGTCAATGAGCAGTTCTTC
>few|TRBD2|TRBV7-2|TRBJ2-3
CASSSPAGVTDTQYF
TGTGCCAGCAGCTCGCCAGCGGGGGTCACAGATACGCAGTATTTT
>NA|NA|TRBV6-2/TRBV6-3|TRBJ1-3
CASTRPRGSGNTIYF
TGTGCCAGCACCCGTCCCCGCGGCTCTGGAAACACCATATATTTT
>few|NA|TRBV11-3|TRBJ2-1
CASSLGGTEQFF
TGTGCCAGCAGCTTGGGGGGGACAGAGCAGTTCTTC
>few|NA|TRBV24-1|TRBJ2-1
CATSDFKGYNEQFF
TGTGCCACCAGTGATTTTAAAGGTTACAATGAGCAGTTCTTC
>few|TRBD1|TRBV7-6|TRBJ2-5
CASSLAGTGAVVETQYF
TGTGCCAGCAGCTTAGCCGGGACAGGGGCCGTGGTGGAGACCCAGTACTTC
>NA|TRBD1|TRBV6-5|TRBJ2-1
CASRTAGTVGNEQFF
TGTGCCAGCAGGACGGCCGGGACAGTCGGTAATGAGCAGTTCTTC
>few|TRBD2|TRBV7-8|TRBJ2-1
CASSLGERGGTYNEQFF
TGTGCCAGCAGCTTAGGGGAGCGGGGGGGGACCTACAATGAGCAGTTCTTC
>many|NA|TRBV27|TRBJ1-6
CASSYWNSPLHF
TGTGCCAGCAGTTATTGGAATTCACCCCTCCACTTT
>few|TRBD1|TRBV7-2|TRBJ2-7
CASSHSRGQGAEGEQYF
TGTGCCAGCAGCCACAGTCGGGGACAGGGGGCAGAAGGCGAGCAGTACTTC
>few|TRBD2|TRBV5-1|TRBJ2-5
CASSQKTSGSVETQYF
TGCGCCAGCAGCCAGAAGACTAGCGGGTCAGTCGAGACCCAGTACTTC
>few|NA|TRBV30|TRBJ2-5
CAWSILRDQETQYF
TGTGCCTGGAGTATCCTCAGGGATCAAGAGACCCAGTACTTC
>NA|NA|TRBV5-1|TRBJ1-1
CASSLTDPDTEAFF
TGCGCCAGCAGCTTGACCGACCCCGACACTGAAGCTTTCTTT
>few|TRBD1|TRBV6-2/TRBV6-3|TRBJ2-1
CASRQAPGTGTHEQFF
TGTGCCAGCAGACAAGCCCCCGGGACAGGGACCCATGAGCAGTTCTTC
>few|NA|TRBV11-2|TRBJ2-2
CASSFPGPSGAGELFF
TGTGCCAGCAGCTTTCCCGGACCCTCGGGGGCCGGGGAGCTGTTTTTT
>NA|NA|TRBV27|TRBJ2-7
CASSPRRGRSYEQYF
TGTGCCAGCAGTCCAAGGCGGGGCCGCTCCTACGAGCAGTACTTC
>few|NA|TRBV20-1|TRBJ2-7
CSAADVGQYF
TGCAGTGCGGCGGACGTCGGACAGTACTTC
>NA|TRBD2|TRBV24-1|TRBJ2-3
CAVGTGGIADTQYF
TGTGCCGTTGGCACGGGGGGTATCGCAGATACGCAGTATTTT
>NA|NA|TRBV24-1|TRBJ2-5
CATEDRLSGETQYF
TGTGCCACCGAAGACAGGTTATCGGGGGAGACCCAGTACTTC
>few|NA|TRBV4-1|TRBJ2-7
CASSREPSTPYGQYF
TGCGCCAGCAGCCGGGAACCTTCGACTCCTTACGGGCAGTACTTC
>NA|NA|TRBV4-1|TRBJ1-5
CASSQGMERRDQPQHF
TGCGCCAGCAGCCAAGGGATGGAACGGCGCGATCAGCCCCAGCATTTT
>NA|NA|TRBV7-2|TRBJ2-1
CASSFSVGNEQFF
TGTGCCAGCAGCTTTTCTGTCGGCAATGAGCAGTTCTTC
>few|NA|TRBV7-8|TRBJ1-5
CASSFTAGRGGNQPQHF
TGTGCCAGCAGCTTCACCGCGGGGCGAGGGGGCAATCAGCCCCAGCATTTT
>NA|TRBD1|TRBV20-1|TRBJ1-3
CSARTGGIGDTIYF
TGCAGTGCTAGGACAGGGGGAATCGGGGACACCATATATTTT
>few|TRBD1|TRBV3-1|TRBJ1-2
CASSQDDRADYGYTF
TGTGCCAGCAGCCAAGATGACAGGGCGGACTATGGCTACACCTTC
>NA|NA|TRBV4-2|TRBJ2-2
CASSPGTGDNTGELFF
TGTGCCAGCAGCCCCGGCACCGGTGATAACACCGGGGAGCTGTTTTTT
>NA|NA|TRBV9|TRBJ2-3
CASSTEGRGRVDTQYF
TGTGCCAGCAGCACAGAAGGCAGGGGTAGGGTAGATACGCAGTATTTT
>NA|TRBD1|TRBV7-3|TRBJ2-7
CASSWTGRDEQYF
TGTGCCAGCAGCTGGACAGGGCGGGACGAGCAGTACTTC
>few|TRBD1|TRBV3-1|TRBJ2-4
CASSLGTGIAKNIQYF
TGTGCCAGCAGCCTCGGGACAGGGATAGCCAAAAACATTCAGTACTTC
>few|NA|TRBV14|TRBJ2-1
CASSEDNVDEQFF
TGTGCCAGCAGCGAAGACAATGTCGATGAGCAGTTCTTC
>many|TRBD2|TRBV3-1|TRBJ2-5
CASSQVSGGQETQYF
TGTGCCAGCAGCCAAGTAAGCGGGGGGCAAGAGACCCAGTACTTC
>NA|NA|TRBV5-1|TRBJ2-2
CASINTGTGELFF
TGCGCCAGCATCAACACGGGCACCGGGGAGCTGTTTTTT
>few|NA|TRBV5-1|TRBJ2-1
CASRASGEAYNEQFF
TGCGCCAGCAGGGCCTCGGGGGAGGCTTACAATGAGCAGTTCTTC
>many|NA|TRBV20-1|TRBJ2-4
CSAAGVSGPKNIQYF
TGCAGTGCAGCCGGAGTTAGCGGTCCCAAAAACATTCAGTACTTC
>few|TRBD1|TRBV5-6|TRBJ1-4
CASSFRQGGTNEKLFF
TGTGCCAGCAGCTTCCGACAGGGGGGAACTAATGAAAAACTGTTTTTT
>many|TRBD1|TRBV4-1|TRBJ2-5
CASSQEGGAQYF
TGCGCCAGCAGCCAAGAAGGGGGCGCCCAGTACTTC